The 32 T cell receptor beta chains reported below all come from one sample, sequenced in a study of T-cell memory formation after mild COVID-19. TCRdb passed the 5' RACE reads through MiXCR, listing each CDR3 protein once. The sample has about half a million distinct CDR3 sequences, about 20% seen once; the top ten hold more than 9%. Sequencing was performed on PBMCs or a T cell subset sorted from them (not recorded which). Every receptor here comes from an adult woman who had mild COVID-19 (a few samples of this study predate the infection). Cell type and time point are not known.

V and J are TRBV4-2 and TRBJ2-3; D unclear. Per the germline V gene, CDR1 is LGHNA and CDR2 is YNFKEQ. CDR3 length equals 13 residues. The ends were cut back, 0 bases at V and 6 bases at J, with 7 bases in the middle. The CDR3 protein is CASSQDDGDTQYF. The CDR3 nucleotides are TGTGCCAGCAGCCAAGATGACGGGGATACGCAGTATTTT.

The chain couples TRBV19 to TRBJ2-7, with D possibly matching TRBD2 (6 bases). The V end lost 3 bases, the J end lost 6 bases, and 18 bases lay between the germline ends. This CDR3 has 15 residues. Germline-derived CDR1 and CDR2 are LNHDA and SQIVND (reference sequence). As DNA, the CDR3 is TGTGCCAGTAGTATGTCGGACTACTCGCCTCTCGAGCAGTACTTC. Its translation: CASSMSDYSPLEQYF.

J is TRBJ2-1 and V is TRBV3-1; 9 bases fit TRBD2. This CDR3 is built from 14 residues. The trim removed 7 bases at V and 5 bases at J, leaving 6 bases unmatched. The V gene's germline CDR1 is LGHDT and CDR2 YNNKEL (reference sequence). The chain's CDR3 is CASTQREANNEQFF. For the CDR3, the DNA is TGTGCCAGCACTCAGCGGGAGGCTAACAATGAGCAGTTCTTC.

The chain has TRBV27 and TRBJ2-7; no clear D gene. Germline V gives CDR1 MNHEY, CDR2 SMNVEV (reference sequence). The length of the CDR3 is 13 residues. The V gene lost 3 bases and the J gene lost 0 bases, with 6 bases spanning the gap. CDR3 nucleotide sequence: TGTGCCAGCAGTTTCACCCACTCCTACGAGCAGTACTTC. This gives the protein CASSFTHSYEQYF.

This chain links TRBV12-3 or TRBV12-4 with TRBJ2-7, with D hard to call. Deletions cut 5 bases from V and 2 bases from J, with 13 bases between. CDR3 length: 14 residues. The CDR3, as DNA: TGTGCCAGCAGTCCTCAAAGTAATACCTACGAGCAGTACTTC. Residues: CASSPQSNTYEQYF.

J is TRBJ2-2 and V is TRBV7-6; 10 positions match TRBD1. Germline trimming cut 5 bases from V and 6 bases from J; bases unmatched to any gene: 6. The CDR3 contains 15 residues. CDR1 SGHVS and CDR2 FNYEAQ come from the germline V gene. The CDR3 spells CASSPRGTGAGELFF. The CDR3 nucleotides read TGTGCCAGCAGCCCACGAGGGACAGGGGCCGGGGAGCTGTTTTTT.

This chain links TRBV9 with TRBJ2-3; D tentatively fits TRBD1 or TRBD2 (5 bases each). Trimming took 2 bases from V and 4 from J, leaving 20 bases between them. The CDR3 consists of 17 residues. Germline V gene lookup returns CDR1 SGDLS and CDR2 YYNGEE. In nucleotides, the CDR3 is TGTGCCAGCAGCGTTGTAGGACCGGGACGGGGAGCAGATACGCAGTATTTT. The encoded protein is CASSVVGPGRGADTQYF. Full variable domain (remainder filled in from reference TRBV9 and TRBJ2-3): DSGVTQTPKHLITATGQRVTLRCSPRSGDLSVYWYQQSLDQGLQFLIQYYNGEERAKGNILERFSAQQFPDLHSELNLSSLELGDSALYFCASSVVGPGRGADTQYFGPGTRLTVL.

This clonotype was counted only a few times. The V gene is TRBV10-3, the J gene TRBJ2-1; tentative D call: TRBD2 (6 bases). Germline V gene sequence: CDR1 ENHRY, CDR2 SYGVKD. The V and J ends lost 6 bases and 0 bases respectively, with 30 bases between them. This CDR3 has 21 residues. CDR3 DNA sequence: TGTGCCATCAGGAGTGCTGTTGGCGTAAACAACGACGGGAGCTCCTACAATGAGCAGTTCTTC. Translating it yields CAIRSAVGVNNDGSSYNEQFF.

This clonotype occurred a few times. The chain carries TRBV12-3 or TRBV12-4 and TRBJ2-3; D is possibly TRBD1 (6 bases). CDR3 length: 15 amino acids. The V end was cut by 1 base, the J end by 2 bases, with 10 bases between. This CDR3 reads CASSLVLGATDTQYF. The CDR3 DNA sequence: TGTGCCAGCAGTTTAGTGCTGGGGGCCACAGATACGCAGTATTTT.

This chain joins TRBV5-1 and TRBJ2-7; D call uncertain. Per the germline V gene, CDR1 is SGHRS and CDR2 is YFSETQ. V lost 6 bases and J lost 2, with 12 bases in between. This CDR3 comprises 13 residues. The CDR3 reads CASKRSGTYEQYF. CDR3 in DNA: TGCGCCAGCAAGCGATCTGGGACCTACGAGCAGTACTTC.

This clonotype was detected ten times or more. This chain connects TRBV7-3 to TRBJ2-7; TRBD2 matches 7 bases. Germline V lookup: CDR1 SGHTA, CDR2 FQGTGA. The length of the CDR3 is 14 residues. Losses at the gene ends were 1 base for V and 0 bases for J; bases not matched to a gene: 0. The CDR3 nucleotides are TGTGCCAGCAGCTTAAGCGGGGGCTCCTACGAGCAGTACTTC. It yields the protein CASSLSGGSYEQYF.

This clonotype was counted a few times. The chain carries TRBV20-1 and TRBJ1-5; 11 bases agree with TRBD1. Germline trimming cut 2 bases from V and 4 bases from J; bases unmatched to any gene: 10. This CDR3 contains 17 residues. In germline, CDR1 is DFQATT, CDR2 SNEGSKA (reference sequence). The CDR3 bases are TGCAGTGCTAGAATCCCCGGGACAGGGGGATTAAATCAGCCCCAGCATTTT. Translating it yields CSARIPGTGGLNQPQHF.

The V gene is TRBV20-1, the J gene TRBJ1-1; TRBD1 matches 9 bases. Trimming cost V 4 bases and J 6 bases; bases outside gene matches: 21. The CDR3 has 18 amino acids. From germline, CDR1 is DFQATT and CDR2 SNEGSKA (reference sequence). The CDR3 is CSAIATGTGIGGTAEAFF. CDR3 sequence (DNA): TGCAGTGCTATAGCAACCGGGACAGGGATAGGAGGAACCGCTGAAGCTTTCTTT.

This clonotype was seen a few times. CDR3: CASRQTGANTGELFF. The CDR3 DNA sequence: TGTGCCAGCAGACAGACAGGGGCGAACACCGGGGAGCTGTTTTTT. This rearrangement joins TRBV5-5 to TRBJ2-2; 8 nucleotides align to TRBD1. Losses at the gene ends were 5 bases for V and 0 bases for J; bases not matched to a gene: 3. The CDR3 length is 15 residues. The germline CDR1 and CDR2 sequences are SGHKS and YYEKEE (reference sequence).

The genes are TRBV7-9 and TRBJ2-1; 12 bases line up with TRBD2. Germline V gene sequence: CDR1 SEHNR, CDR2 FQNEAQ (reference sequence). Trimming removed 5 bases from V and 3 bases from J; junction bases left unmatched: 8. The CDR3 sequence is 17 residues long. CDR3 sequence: CASSKGLAGSYYNEQFF. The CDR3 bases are TGTGCCAGCAGCAAAGGACTAGCGGGAAGTTACTACAATGAGCAGTTCTTC.

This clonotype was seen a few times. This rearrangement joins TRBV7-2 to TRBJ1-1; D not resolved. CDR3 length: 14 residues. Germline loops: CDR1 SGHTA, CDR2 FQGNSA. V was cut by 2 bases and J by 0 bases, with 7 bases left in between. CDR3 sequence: CASSLYMMNTEAFF. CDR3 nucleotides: TGTGCCAGCAGCTTATACATGATGAACACTGAAGCTTTCTTT.

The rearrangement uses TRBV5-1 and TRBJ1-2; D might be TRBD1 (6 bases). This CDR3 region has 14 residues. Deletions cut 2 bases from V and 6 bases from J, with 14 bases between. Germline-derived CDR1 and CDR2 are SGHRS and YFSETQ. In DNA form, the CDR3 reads TGCGCCAGCAGCTTTACGGGGGCAGGAAATGGCTACACCTTC. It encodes CASSFTGAGNGYTF.

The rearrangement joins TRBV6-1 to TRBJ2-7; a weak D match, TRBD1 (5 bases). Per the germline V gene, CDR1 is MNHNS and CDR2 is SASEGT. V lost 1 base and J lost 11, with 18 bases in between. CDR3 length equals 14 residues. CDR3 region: CASSEDSRRAGKYF. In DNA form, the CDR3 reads TGTGCCAGCAGTGAAGACAGTCGCAGGGCAGGGAAGTACTTC.

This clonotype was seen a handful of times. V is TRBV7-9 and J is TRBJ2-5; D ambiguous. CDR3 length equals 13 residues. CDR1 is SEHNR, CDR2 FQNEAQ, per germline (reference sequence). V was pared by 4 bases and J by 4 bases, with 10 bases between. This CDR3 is CASSSTLPETQYF. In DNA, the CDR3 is TGTGCCAGCAGCTCCACTCTTCCAGAGACCCAGTACTTC.

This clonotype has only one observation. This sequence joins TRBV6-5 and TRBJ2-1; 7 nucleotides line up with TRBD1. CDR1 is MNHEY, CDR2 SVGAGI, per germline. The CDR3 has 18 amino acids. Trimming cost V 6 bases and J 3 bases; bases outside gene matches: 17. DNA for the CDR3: TGTGCCAGCAGACGACGACAGGGTTGGGATAGGGTCTACAATGAGCAGTTCTTC. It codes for CASRRRQGWDRVYNEQFF.

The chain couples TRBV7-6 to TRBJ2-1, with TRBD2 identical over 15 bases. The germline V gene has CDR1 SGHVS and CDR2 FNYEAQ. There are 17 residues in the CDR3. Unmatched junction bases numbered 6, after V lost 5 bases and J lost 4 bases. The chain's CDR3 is CASSLRTSGRVYNEQFF. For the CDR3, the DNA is TGTGCCAGCAGCCTGAGGACTAGCGGGAGGGTATACAATGAGCAGTTCTTC.

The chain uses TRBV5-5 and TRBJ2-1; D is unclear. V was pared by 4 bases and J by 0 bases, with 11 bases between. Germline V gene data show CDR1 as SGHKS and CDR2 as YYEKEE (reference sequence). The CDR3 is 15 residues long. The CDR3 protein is CASSGEPYSYNEQFF. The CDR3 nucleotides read TGTGCCAGCAGCGGGGAACCGTACTCCTACAATGAGCAGTTCTTC.

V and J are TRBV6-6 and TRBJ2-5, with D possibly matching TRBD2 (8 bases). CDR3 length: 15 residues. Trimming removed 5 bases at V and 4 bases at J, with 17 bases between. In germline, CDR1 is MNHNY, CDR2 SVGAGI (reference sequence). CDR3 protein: CASSQGGAGGETQYF. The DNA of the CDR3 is TGTGCCAGCAGTCAAGGGGGCGCGGGAGGAGAGACCCAGTACTTC.

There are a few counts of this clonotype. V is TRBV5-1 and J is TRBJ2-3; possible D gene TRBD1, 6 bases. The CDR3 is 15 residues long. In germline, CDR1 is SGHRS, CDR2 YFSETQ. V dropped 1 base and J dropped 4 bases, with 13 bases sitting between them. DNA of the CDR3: TGCGCCAGCAGCTTGTTCGCCAGGGGAGCAGATACGCAGTATTTT. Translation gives CASSLFARGADTQYF.

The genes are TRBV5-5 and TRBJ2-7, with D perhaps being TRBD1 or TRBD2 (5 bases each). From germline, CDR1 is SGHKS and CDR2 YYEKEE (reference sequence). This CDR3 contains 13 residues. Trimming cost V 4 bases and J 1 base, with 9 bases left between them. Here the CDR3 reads CASSRGVSYEQYF. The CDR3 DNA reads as TGTGCCAGCAGCCGAGGGGTATCCTACGAGCAGTACTTC.

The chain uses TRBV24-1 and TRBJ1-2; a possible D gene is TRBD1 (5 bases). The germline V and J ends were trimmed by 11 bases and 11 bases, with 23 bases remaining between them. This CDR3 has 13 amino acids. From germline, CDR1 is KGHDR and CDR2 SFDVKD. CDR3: CAIGRDGALRYTF. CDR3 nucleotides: TGTGCCATCGGAAGAGACGGGGCGCTACGTTACACCTTC.

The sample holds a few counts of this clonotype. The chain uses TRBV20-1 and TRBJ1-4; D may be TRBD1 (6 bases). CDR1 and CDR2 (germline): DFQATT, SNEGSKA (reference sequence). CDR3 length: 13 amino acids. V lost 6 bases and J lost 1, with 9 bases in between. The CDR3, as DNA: TGCAGTGCGGGGGCGCGAACTAATGAAAAACTGTTTTTT. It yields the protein CSAGARTNEKLFF.

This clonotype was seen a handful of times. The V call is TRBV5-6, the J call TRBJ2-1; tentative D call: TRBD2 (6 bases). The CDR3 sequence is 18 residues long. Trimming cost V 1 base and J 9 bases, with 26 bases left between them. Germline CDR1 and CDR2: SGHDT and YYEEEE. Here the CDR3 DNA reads TGTGCCAGCAGCTTGCGGCGGCTAGCGCCATCCGGAGGGCGTGAGCAGTTCTTC. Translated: CASSLRRLAPSGGREQFF.

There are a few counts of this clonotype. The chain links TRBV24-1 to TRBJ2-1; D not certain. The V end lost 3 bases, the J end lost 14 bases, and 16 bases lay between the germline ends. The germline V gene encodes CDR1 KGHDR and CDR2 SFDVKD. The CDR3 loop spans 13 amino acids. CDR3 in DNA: TGTGCCACCAGTGATCCGTCCCGGTTTGGGGAGTTCTTC. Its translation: CATSDPSRFGEFF.

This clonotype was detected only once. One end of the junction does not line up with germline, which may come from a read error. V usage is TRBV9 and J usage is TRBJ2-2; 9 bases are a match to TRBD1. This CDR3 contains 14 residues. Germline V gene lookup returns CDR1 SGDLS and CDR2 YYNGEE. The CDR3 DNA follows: TGTGACAGCAGCGTGACAGGGGGCACCGGGGAGCTGTTTTTT. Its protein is CDSSVTGGTGELFF.

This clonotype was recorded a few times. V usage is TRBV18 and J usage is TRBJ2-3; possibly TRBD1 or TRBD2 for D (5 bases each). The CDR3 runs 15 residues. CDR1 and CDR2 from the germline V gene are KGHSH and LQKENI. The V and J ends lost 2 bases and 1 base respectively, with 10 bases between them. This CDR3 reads CASSPSRDGTDTQYF. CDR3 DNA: TGTGCCAGCTCACCAAGCAGGGACGGCACAGATACGCAGTATTTT.

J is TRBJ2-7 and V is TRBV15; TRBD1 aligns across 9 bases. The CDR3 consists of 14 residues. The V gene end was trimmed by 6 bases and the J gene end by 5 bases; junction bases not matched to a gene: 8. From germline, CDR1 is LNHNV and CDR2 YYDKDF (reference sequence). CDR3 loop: CATSEDRGSNEQYF. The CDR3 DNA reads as TGTGCCACCAGTGAGGACAGGGGCAGTAACGAGCAGTACTTC.